The rows below give T cell receptor beta chains drawn from one sample of a study of CD8 T cells in ankylosing spondylitis. One entry per CDR3 protein, called by TCRdb with MiXCR from the 5' RACE reads. This sample carries hundreds of thousands of distinct CDR3 sequences, around 11% of them seen once, and the ten largest clones take more than 0.5%. Material for sequencing was blood, either unsorted or a sorted T cell fraction (not recorded which). The source is a male donor with ankylosing spondylitis. Each CDR3 is given with its conserved first and last residue. Each record gives: J gene, clone size, V gene, D gene, CDR3 DNA, CDR3 protein. D genes are given only for firm matches. Clone size is given for some rows only: seen once, a few or many times, or a class if the clone is expanded.

>TRBJ2-7|-|TRBV27|-
TGTGCCAGCAATAACCCGGGAGCCCCAACCTACGAGCAGTACTTC
CASNNPGAPTYEQYF
>TRBJ1-4|many|TRBV29-1|TRBD1
TGCAGCGCAAAAAGGGGGCCGAATGAAAAACTGTTTTTT
CSAKRGPNEKLFF
>TRBJ2-7|-|TRBV4-1|TRBD2
TGCGCCAGCAGCCAAGAACGTCGGGAGGGCCGCGACGAGCAGTACTTC
CASSQERREGRDEQYF
>TRBJ1-1|-|TRBV20-1|-
TGCAGTGCGCCGGACAGAGTGAGGAGCACTGAAGCTTTCTTT
CSAPDRVRSTEAFF
>TRBJ1-2|-|TRBV20-1|-
TGCAGTGCTAGACGGCAGGCCTCCTATGGCTACACCTTC
CSARRQASYGYTF
>TRBJ2-5|-|TRBV7-8|TRBD2
TGTGCCAGCAGCAAGGGACTAGCGGGGAAAGAGACCCAGTACTTC
CASSKGLAGKETQYF
>TRBJ1-3|many|TRBV20-1|-
TGCAGTGCTAGAGGGAGCTCTGGAAACACCATATATTTT
CSARGSSGNTIYF
>TRBJ2-3|few|TRBV2|-
TGTGCCAGGGGCGAATCGGCAGATACGCAGTATTTT
CARGESADTQYF
>TRBJ2-5|-|TRBV10-3|-
TGTGCCATCAGTGAGGGCGGTGGAGGAGAGACCCAGTACTTC
CAISEGGGGETQYF
>TRBJ2-1|-|TRBV11-2|TRBD1
TGTGCCAGCAGCTTGCTGACAGGGGCTTACAATGAGCAGTTCTTC
CASSLLTGAYNEQFF
>TRBJ2-1|few|TRBV15|TRBD2
TGTGCCACCAGCAGAGATATAGCGGGAATCTCCTACAATGAGCAGTTCTTC
CATSRDIAGISYNEQFF
>TRBJ1-2|-|TRBV7-9|-
TGTGCCAGCACCTACCTCGAAGGGGTCGGCTACACCTTC
CASTYLEGVGYTF
>TRBJ1-1|few|TRBV12-3/TRBV12-4|-
TGTGCCAGCAGTTTGAGACAGCCTTCGTGGGACACTGAAGCTTTCTTT
CASSLRQPSWDTEAFF